This TCR beta chain was profiled in a study of T cells in Graves' hyperthyroidism and ophthalmopathy. For the study at large: Peripheral blood was taken when the disease was first diagnosed, before any treatment began.

The CDR3 spans 15 residues. Germline CDR1 reads MNHEY; CDR2 reads SMNVEV (reference sequence). The V end lost 0 bases, the J end lost 2 bases, and 10 bases lay between the germline ends. Study-level points and caveats: Researchers found most expanded thyroid clonotypes above 0.001 in blood as well. In simple terms, a model built on 13 V-J features told ophthalmopathy apart from stable hyperthyroidism.

Ten or more counts support this clonotype. No antigen is known for it. TCR beta CDR3 regions were amplified from RNA transcripts. A set of HTBI primers served as the primers for a first-round RT-PCR of the TCR CDR3. Each CDR3 protein gets one entry after TCRdb re-called the multiplex PCR reads with MiXCR. This repertoire shows fewer than 750,000 distinct CDR3 sequences, about 14% found once; its top ten account for 3.5% to 4.5%. At least 3 on the Clinical Activity Score was recorded for ophthalmopathy patients, who also had NOSPECS grade at least 4 and duration under 3 months. The sample comprised blood. The sequence came from a woman aged 40 to 50 with Graves' ophthalmopathy. The chain joins TRBV27 to TRBJ1-2, with a possible D match to TRBD1 (6 bases). CDR3 sequence: CASSLSWDINYGYTF. The CDR3 DNA is TGTGCCAGCAGTTTATCCTGGGACATAAACTATGGCTACACCTTC.